The rows below give T cell receptor beta chains drawn from one sample of a study of T cells in Graves' hyperthyroidism and ophthalmopathy. TCRdb passed the multiplex PCR reads through MiXCR, listing each CDR3 protein once. The sample holds about 360,000 distinct CDR3 sequences, about 13% seen once. Material: blood. The receptors stem from a woman between 18 and 30 years old with Graves' hyperthyroidism. Both conserved end residues are part of each CDR3. D genes are given only for firm matches. For some rows the clone size is stated as once, few or many, or as a class when expanded; others skip it.

size	V	length	D	J	DNA	CDR3
many	TRBV5-1	11	NA	TRBJ2-2	TGCGCCAGCAGCTTCGAGGGGGAGCTGTTTTTT	CASSFEGELFF
many	TRBV5-6	15	NA	TRBJ2-7	TGTGCCAGCGGGCCGCGGACTATAAGCTCCTACGAGCAGTACTTC	CASGPRTISSYEQYF
many	TRBV30	14	NA	TRBJ1-5	TGTGCCTGGAGTGTCGTTGGATTTAATCAGCCCCAGCATTTT	CAWSVVGFNQPQHF
many	TRBV7-2	13	NA	TRBJ2-1	TGTGCCAGCAGCACTTACGGGTTGAGTGAGCAGTTCTTC	CASSTYGLSEQFF
many	TRBV20-1	17	TRBD2	TRBJ2-7	TGCAGTGCTAGAGATCCCGTCACTAGCGGAGAGTTCTACGAGCAGTACTTC	CSARDPVTSGEFYEQYF
NA	TRBV2	13	NA	TRBJ2-5	TGTGCCAGCATTCCGGACATCCAAGAGACCCAGTACTTC	CASIPDIQETQYF
many	TRBV5-4	14	NA	TRBJ1-2	TGTGCCAGCAGCAAGAAACCGGAGGACTATGGCTACACCTTC	CASSKKPEDYGYTF
once	TRBV7-2	14	NA	TRBJ2-7	TGTGCCAGCAGCTCCGGGTCGGGGTTCTACGAGCAGTACTTC	CASSSGSGFYEQYF
many	TRBV5-6	15	NA	TRBJ2-3	TGTGCCAGCAGCTTGGATAGTGCAAACACAGATACGCAGTATTTT	CASSLDSANTDTQYF
many	TRBV28	14	NA	TRBJ1-5	TGTGCCAGCATCCCTATGCCTAGCAATCAGCCCCAGCATTTT	CASIPMPSNQPQHF